This T cell receptor beta chain was obtained from a study of blood T cells in healthy people across ages. Study-wide results and caveats: PBMCs left unsorted prevented a conclusive naive versus antigen-experienced comparison. Donor CMV status was unknown, possibly confounding expanded clonotype changes.

With a J-beta primer mix and a sample-barcoded 5' primer, a second PCR ran about 6 to 11 cycles. Each cDNA molecule carried a tag from a template-switch adaptor that contained 12 random nucleotides. A single record per CDR3 protein comes from TCRdb applying MiXCR to the 5' RACE reads. The sample has about 720,000 distinct CDR3 sequences, 20% to 25% seen once. The CDR3 contains 11 residues. V lost 5 bases and J lost 9, with 13 bases in between. Germline values: CDR1 GTSNPN, CDR2 SVGIG (reference sequence). Notes on this clonotype: Antigen unknown.

Peripheral blood from each donor was collected in a volume of roughly 9.2 milliliters. The chain recombines TRBV30 with TRBJ1-1; D remains unclear. The sample consisted of blood. The TCR originated in a man in his 70s in good health. The CDR3 nucleotides read TGTGCCTGGGGTTCCCTTGGGCAAGCTTTCTTT. Encoded protein: CAWGSLGQAFF.